This T cell receptor beta chain was identified in a study of blood T cell repertoires in COVID-19. The germline V gene encodes CDR1 GTSNPN and CDR2 SVGIG (reference sequence). The CDR3 consists of 13 residues. Trimming at V came to 5 bases and at J to 5 bases, leaving 8 bases not matched to a gene. As handled by the study authors: Estimation of nucleated cell counts was performed using reference gene primer amplification. Sequenced by immunoSEQ multiplex PCR; TCRdb stores in-frame clones only, minus some. The DNA was the basis for D and trimming; V, J and clone size are from that table. The top ten clones hold approximately 5% of a sample with about 250,000 clones, more than 70% of them seen once. This clone has only a few counts.

V is TRBV30 and J is TRBJ1-1; TRBD1 aligns across 7 bases. Input material: peripheral blood. The source of this sequence is a woman aged 80 or older with COVID-19, enrolled during active disease. Here the CDR3 DNA reads TGTGCCTGGCTTTTCACAGGGGCAACTGAAGCTTTCTTT. It yields the protein CAWLFTGATEAFF. Variable domain in full (rest from reference TRBV30 and TRBJ1-1): SQTIHQWPATLVQPVGSPLSLECTVEGTSNPNLYWYRQAAGRGLQLLFYSVGIGQISSEVPQNLSASRPQDRQFILSSKKLLLSDSGFYLCAWLFTGATEAFFGQGTRLTVV.